This is a list of T cell receptor beta chains from one sample in a study of radiotherapy plus CTLA-4 blockade in lung cancer. Sequencing used immunoSEQ multiplex PCR; TCRdb keeps in-frame clones, though not all of them. The data show 95,000 to 150,000 clones, 75% to 90% seen once. The material was peripheral blood, obtained from a patient treated with radiotherapy plus ipilimumab. All receptors derive from a human donor with non-small cell lung cancer that progressed on radiotherapy plus ipilimumab. CDR3s include the opening cysteine and the closing phenylalanine or tryptophan. A D gene is named only where the DNA matches it firmly. Clone sizes are given selectively: once, few, many, or a class where the clone is expanded.

>-|TRBV25-1|TRBJ2-7|TRBD2
CASGDTRLAVYEQYF
TGTGCCAGCGGAGACACTAGACTAGCGGTTTACGAGCAGTACTTC
>-|TRBV7-9|TRBJ2-3|-
CASSLTRLPDTQYF
TGTGCCAGCAGCCTTACTAGGTTACCCGATACGCAGTATTTT
>-|TRBV7-9|TRBJ2-5|-
CASSLSSYQETQYF
TGTGCCAGCAGCTTGAGCTCTTACCAAGAGACCCAGTACTTC
>-|TRBV14|TRBJ2-5|TRBD2
CASSHLSGRAGETQYF
TGTGCCAGCAGCCACCTCAGCGGGAGGGCCGGTGAGACCCAGTACTTC
>-|TRBV9|TRBJ2-6|-
CASSFHPSGANVLTF
TGTGCCAGCAGCTTTCACCCCTCTGGGGCCAACGTCCTGACTTTC
>once|TRBV7-2|TRBJ2-1|-
CASSLNRRGQFF
TGTGCCAGCAGCCTAAATCGTCGTGGGCAGTTCTTC
>-|TRBV5-1|TRBJ2-7|-
CASKDGIAYEQYF
TGCGCCAGCAAGGACGGAATAGCCTACGAGCAGTACTTC
>-|TRBV4-1|TRBJ2-7|-
CASSQDFSGQGGIDEQYF
TGCGCCAGCAGCCAAGATTTTTCCGGGCAGGGGGGAATCGACGAGCAGTACTTC
>-|TRBV19|TRBJ2-7|-
CASSDYQGQPSYEQYF
TGTGCCAGTAGTGATTATCAAGGACAGCCTTCCTACGAGCAGTACTTC
>-|TRBV29-1|TRBJ2-3|-
CSVETAGRTDTQYF
TGCAGCGTTGAAACGGCGGGCCGCACAGATACGCAGTATTTT
>-|TRBV15|TRBJ2-6|TRBD1
CATSRDRGRGRGANVLTF
TGTGCCACCAGCAGAGATCGAGGCAGGGGGCGTGGGGCCAACGTCCTGACTTTC
>-|TRBV4-1|TRBJ1-4|-
CASSQDLPITPNEKLFF
TGCGCCAGCAGCCAAGATCTTCCGATTACTCCAAATGAAAAACTGTTTTTT
>-|TRBV4-1|TRBJ1-1|TRBD1
CASSQEPQGATEAFF
TGCGCCAGCAGCCAAGAGCCCCAGGGGGCCACTGAAGCTTTCTTT
>-|TRBV25-1|TRBJ2-3|TRBD2
CASSPRLAGGEGPDTQYF
TGTGCCAGCAGTCCCCGACTAGCGGGAGGAGAGGGCCCAGATACGCAGTATTTT
>-|TRBV5-1|TRBJ2-1|TRBD2
CASSLIPKIGLAGAYNEQFF
TGCGCCAGCAGCTTGATACCCAAAATAGGACTAGCGGGAGCCTACAATGAGCAGTTCTTC
>-|TRBV19|TRBJ1-4|TRBD1
CASKNSGQQEKLFF
TGTGCCAGTAAAAATTCGGGACAGCAGGAAAAACTGTTTTTT
>-|TRBV6-5|TRBJ2-5|-
CASSPQRGSWETQYF
TGTGCCAGCAGTCCCCAGAGAGGATCTTGGGAGACCCAGTACTTC
>-|TRBV6-5|TRBJ2-7|TRBD1
CASSSGGQAYEQYF
TGTGCCAGCAGTTCAGGGGGCCAGGCGTACGAGCAGTACTTC
>-|TRBV7-9|TRBJ2-3|TRBD1
CASRDRLSTDTQYF
TGTGCCAGCCGGGACAGGTTGAGCACAGATACGCAGTATTTT
>-|TRBV27|TRBJ1-1|-
CASSFLQGSTEAFF
TGTGCCAGCAGTTTCCTACAGGGAAGTACTGAAGCTTTCTTT
>once|TRBV6-5|TRBJ2-2|-
CASSETHTGELFF
TGTGCCAGCAGTGAAACCCACACCGGGGAGCTGTTTTTT
>-|TRBV9|TRBJ2-7|-
CASSVLGQGSDEQYF
TGTGCCAGCAGCGTACTGGGGCAGGGGTCCGACGAGCAGTACTTC
>-|TRBV2|TRBJ1-5|-
CASSRAALSNQPQHF
TGTGCCAGCAGTAGGGCCGCGCTTAGCAATCAGCCCCAGCATTTT
>-|TRBV5-8|TRBJ2-7|TRBD1
CASSFNQWDRGSDWRLEQYF
TGTGCCAGCAGCTTTAATCAGTGGGACAGGGGGTCCGACTGGCGTCTCGAGCAGTACTTC
>-|TRBV6-5|TRBJ2-4|-
CASSDGTPVSIQYF
TGTGCCAGCAGTGACGGGACCCCAGTGAGCATTCAGTACTTC
>-|TRBV5-4|TRBJ2-1|TRBD1
CASASDRGSLGNEQFF
TGTGCCAGCGCTTCGGACAGGGGCTCGCTTGGGAATGAGCAGTTCTTC
>-|TRBV7-8|TRBJ2-7|-
CASSLFSGVAYEQYF
TGTGCCAGCAGCTTATTCAGTGGGGTGGCGTACGAGCAGTACTTC
>-|TRBV18|TRBJ1-2|TRBD1
CASSPPGQGAWGYGYTF
TGTGCCAGCTCACCGCCGGGACAGGGGGCCTGGGGCTATGGCTACACCTTC
>-|TRBV7-3|TRBJ2-2|TRBD1
CASSSGTGTGELFF
TGTGCCAGCAGCTCCGGGACAGGGACCGGGGAGCTGTTTTTT
>-|TRBV30|TRBJ1-5|-
CAWSAGSSNQPQHF
TGTGCCTGGAGTGCGGGGAGTAGCAATCAGCCCCAGCATTTT
>-|TRBV5-6|TRBJ2-5|-
CASSLGLSTRKETQYF
TGTGCCAGCAGCTTGGGTTTATCTACCAGAAAAGAGACCCAGTACTTC
>-|TRBV6-6|TRBJ1-2|-
CASSYSDSYGYTF
TGTGCCAGCAGTTACTCCGACAGCTATGGCTACACCTTC
>-|TRBV19|TRBJ1-5|-
CASSIRDGNQPQHF
TGTGCCAGTAGTATTCGAGATGGTAATCAGCCCCAGCATTTT
>-|TRBV25-1|TRBJ2-1|TRBD1
CASSDPSPTGVNEQFF
TGTGCCAGCAGTGACCCCTCCCCGACAGGGGTCAATGAGCAGTTCTTC
>-|TRBV7-9|TRBJ2-7|-
CASSLAGVTYEQYF
TGTGCCAGCAGCTTAGCCGGGGTAACCTACGAGCAGTACTTC
>-|TRBV5-1|TRBJ1-1|-
CASSLVVGADTEAFF
TGCGCCAGCAGCTTGGTCGTGGGCGCCGACACTGAAGCTTTCTTT
>-|TRBV6-5|TRBJ1-1|-
CASSAGRNTEAFF
TGTGCCAGCAGCGCTGGGAGGAACACTGAAGCTTTCTTT
>-|TRBV6-1|TRBJ2-5|-
CASSEGYSQETQYF
TGTGCCAGCAGTGAAGGTTATTCCCAAGAGACCCAGTACTTC
>-|TRBV5-4|TRBJ2-7|TRBD2
CASSHLGGSGSGEQYF
TGTGCCAGCAGCCATTTGGGCGGTAGCGGGAGTGGGGAGCAGTACTTC
>-|TRBV2|TRBJ1-5|-
CASSLGGNNQPQHF
TGTGCCAGCAGTTTGGGGGGCAACAATCAGCCCCAGCATTTT
>-|TRBV6-1|TRBJ1-5|-
CASSEATGAHQPQHF
TGTGCCAGCAGTGAAGCTACGGGAGCCCATCAGCCCCAGCATTTT
>-|TRBV19|TRBJ1-3|-
CASSMLGFFGNTIYF
TGTGCCAGTAGTATGCTGGGTTTCTTTGGAAACACCATATATTTT
>-|TRBV5-6|TRBJ2-2|-
CASSVGQNTGELFF
TGTGCCAGCAGCGTTGGACAGAACACCGGGGAGCTGTTTTTT
>-|TRBV6-5|TRBJ1-2|-
CASSSGDGYTF
TGTGCCAGCAGTTCTGGAGATGGCTACACCTTC
>-|TRBV5-1|TRBJ2-1|-
CASSLEGGTFNEQFF
TGCGCCAGCAGCTTGGAGGGCGGGACCTTCAATGAGCAGTTCTTC